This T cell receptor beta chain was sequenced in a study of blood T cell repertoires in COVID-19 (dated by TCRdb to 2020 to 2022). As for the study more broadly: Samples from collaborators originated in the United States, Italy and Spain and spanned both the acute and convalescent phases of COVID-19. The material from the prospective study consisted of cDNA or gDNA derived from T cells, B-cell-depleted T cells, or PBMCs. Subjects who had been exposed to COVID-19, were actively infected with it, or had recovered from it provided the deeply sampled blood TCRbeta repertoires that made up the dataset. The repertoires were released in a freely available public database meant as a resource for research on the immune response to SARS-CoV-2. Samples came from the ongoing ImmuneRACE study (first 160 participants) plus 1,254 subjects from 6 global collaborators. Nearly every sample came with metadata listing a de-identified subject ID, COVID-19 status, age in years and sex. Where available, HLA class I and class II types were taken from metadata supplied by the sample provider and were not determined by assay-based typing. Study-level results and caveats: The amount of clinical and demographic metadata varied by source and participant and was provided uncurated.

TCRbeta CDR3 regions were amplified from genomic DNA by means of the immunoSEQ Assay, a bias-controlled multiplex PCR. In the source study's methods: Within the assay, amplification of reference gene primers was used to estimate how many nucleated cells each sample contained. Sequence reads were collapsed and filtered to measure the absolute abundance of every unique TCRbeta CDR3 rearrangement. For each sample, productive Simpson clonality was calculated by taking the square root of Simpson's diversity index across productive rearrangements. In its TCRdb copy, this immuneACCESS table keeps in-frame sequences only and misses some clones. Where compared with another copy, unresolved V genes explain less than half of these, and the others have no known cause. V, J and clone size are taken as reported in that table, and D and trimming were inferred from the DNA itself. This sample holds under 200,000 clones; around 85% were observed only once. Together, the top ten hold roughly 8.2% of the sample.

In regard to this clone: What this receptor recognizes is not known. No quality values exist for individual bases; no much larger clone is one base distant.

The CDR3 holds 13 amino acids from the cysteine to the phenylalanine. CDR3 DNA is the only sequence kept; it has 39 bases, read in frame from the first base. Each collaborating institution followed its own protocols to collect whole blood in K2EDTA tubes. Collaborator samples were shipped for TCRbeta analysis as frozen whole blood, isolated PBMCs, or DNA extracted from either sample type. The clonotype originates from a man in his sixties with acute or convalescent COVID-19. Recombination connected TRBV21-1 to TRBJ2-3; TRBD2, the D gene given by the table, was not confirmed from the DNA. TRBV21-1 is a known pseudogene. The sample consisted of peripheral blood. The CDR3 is CASGEFGTDTQYF. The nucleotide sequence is TGTGCCAGCGGGGAGTTCGGAACAGATACGCAGTATTTT.